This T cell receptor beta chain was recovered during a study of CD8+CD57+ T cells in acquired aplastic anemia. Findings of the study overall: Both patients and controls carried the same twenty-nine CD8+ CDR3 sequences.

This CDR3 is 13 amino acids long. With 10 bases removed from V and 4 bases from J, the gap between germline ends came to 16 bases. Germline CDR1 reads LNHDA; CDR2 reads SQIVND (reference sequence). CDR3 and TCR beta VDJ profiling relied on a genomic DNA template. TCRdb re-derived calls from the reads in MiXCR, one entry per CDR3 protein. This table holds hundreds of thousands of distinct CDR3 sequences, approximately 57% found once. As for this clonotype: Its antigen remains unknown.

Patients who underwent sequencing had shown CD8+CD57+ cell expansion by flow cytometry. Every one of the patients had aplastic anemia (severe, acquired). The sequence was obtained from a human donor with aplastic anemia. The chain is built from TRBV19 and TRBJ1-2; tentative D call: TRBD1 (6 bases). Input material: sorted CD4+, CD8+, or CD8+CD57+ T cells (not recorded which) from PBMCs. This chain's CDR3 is CATNRGSAYGYTF. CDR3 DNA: TGTGCCACAAATAGGGGGTCTGCCTATGGCTACACCTTC.